This T cell receptor beta chain was identified during a study of T cell repertoires in cytomegalovirus infection. In TCRdb, the reads were re-called with MiXCR into one record per CDR3 protein. The sample holds a few hundred thousand distinct CDR3 sequences; around 25% are singletons and the top ten take 13%. This clonotype was picked up a small number of times. Its matching antigen is unknown. This TCR was sampled from a human donor in good health (CMV status not recorded). Some clones in this sample may be carry-over from other donors' samples. Sequenced material: cultured PBMCs, taken from culture after CMV antigen stimulation.

CDR3 loop: CASSQGVGGIYGYTF. In nucleotides, the CDR3 is TGCGCCAGCAGCCAAGGGGTAGGAGGGATCTATGGCTACACCTTC. The rearrangement joins TRBV4-3 to TRBJ1-2; no reliable D call. CDR1 is LGHNA, CDR2 YSLEER, per germline. The V and J ends lost 1 base and 4 bases respectively, with 13 bases between them. The CDR3 totals 15 residues.